This TCR beta chain was captured by sequencing in a study of T-cell memory formation after mild COVID-19. Looked up from germline, CDR1 is DFQATT and CDR2 is SNEGSKA (reference sequence). V was clipped by 2 bases and J by 6 bases, with 12 bases between them. This CDR3 has 13 amino acids. Concerning this clonotype itself: Its antigen remains unidentified.

Regarding the study as a whole: Second-wave clones that peaked on day 37 lacked confirmed SARS-CoV-2 specificity. Mostly located in CM and EM were contracting CD4+ clones, with contracting CD8+ clones located in EMRA. Pre-infection memory showed some responding clones, and this suggested that cross-reactive memory joined.

The 5'RACE method, run with constant-segment primers, produced TCR alpha and TCR beta cDNA libraries (carrying sample barcodes and UMIs). TCRdb reanalysed the 5' RACE reads using MiXCR and keeps one entry per CDR3 protein. The table lists around 450,000 distinct CDR3 sequences, roughly 20% of them singletons. The origin of this receptor is an adult woman who had mild COVID-19 (a few samples of this study predate the infection). Cell type and time point are not known. V and J are TRBV20-1 and TRBJ2-3; D is unresolved. The sequenced material came from PBMCs or a T cell subset sorted from them (not recorded which). CDR3 sequence reads: CSARLIGSDTQYF. For the CDR3, the DNA is TGCAGTGCTAGACTGATCGGTTCCGATACGCAGTATTTT.